The subject of this entry is one TCR beta chain. V gave up 0 bases and J gave up 4 bases; unmatched junction bases: 7. The CDR3 length is 16 residues. Germline V gives CDR1 GTSNPN, CDR2 SVGIG (reference sequence). Profiled with immunoSEQ multiplex PCR; TCRdb holds only in-frame clones, not every one. The table has under 200,000 clones, 90% to 95% seen once. These data originate in a study of control samples from healthy donors and cancer patients. The sequencing input was PBMCs. This TCR came from a man aged 55 to 69 with colorectal cancer. V is TRBV30 and J is TRBJ2-5; 11 bases line up with TRBD1. The CDR3 DNA sequence: TGTGCCTGGAGTGTAGGACAGGGGGCGGTTCGAGAGACCCAGTACTTC. Protein: CAWSVGQGAVRETQYF.